This T cell receptor (beta chain) is drawn from a study of cytomegalovirus exposure and HLA in healthy donors. General study findings and limits: Judged likely to be a sequencing artifact was a cluster of highly shared sequence variants. As was reported, the classifier diagnosed cytomegalovirus status with high specificity and sensitivity. Reportedly, a later analysis found an Asian-associated ancestry cluster had fewer N-insertions than the approximately 700-donor mean. Previously analyzed data showed that most TCR beta V segments were productive at a frequency of about 87% or about 30%.

The CDR3 is 14 residues long. Germline loops: CDR1 LNHNV, CDR2 YYDKDF (reference sequence). V shed 5 bases, J shed 3 bases, and the junction held 6 bases outside the gene matches. Both 60 Vbeta primers and 13 Jbeta primers went into the PCR. Assay used: immunoSEQ multiplex PCR; TCRdb lists only in-frame clones, some missing. This table holds tens of thousands of clones, more than 60% found once. This clone is a singleton in its sample. What it binds is not known. This sequence originates from a man aged 45-60 years in good health and CMV-seropositive. V and J are TRBV15 and TRBJ2-7, with TRBD1 identical over 8 bases. The sample taken for sequencing was PBMCs. The CDR3 DNA follows: TGTGCCACCAGCGGACCGGGACAGGTCTACGAGCAGTACTTC. Residues: CATSGPGQVYEQYF.